Given below is one T cell receptor beta chain in context. Clones were sequenced by immunoSEQ multiplex PCR, and TCRdb holds only the in-frame ones, with some missing. This sample has 200,000 to 300,000 clones, with 70% to 85% found just once. The entry originates in a study of blood T cell repertoires in COVID-19. The trim removed 6 bases at V and 9 bases at J, leaving 13 bases unmatched. The CDR3 is 17 amino acids. The germline V gene encodes CDR1 LNHDA and CDR2 SQIVND (reference sequence). Sequenced sample: peripheral blood. The receptor's source is a woman older than 75 with acute or convalescent COVID-19. This chain connects TRBV19 to TRBJ1-6; 11 nucleotides agree with TRBD1. In DNA form, the CDR3 reads TGTGCCAGTAGCCGATGGACAGGGGGCGAAAATGGTTCACCCCTCCACTTT. Translated, it gives CASSRWTGGENGSPLHF.